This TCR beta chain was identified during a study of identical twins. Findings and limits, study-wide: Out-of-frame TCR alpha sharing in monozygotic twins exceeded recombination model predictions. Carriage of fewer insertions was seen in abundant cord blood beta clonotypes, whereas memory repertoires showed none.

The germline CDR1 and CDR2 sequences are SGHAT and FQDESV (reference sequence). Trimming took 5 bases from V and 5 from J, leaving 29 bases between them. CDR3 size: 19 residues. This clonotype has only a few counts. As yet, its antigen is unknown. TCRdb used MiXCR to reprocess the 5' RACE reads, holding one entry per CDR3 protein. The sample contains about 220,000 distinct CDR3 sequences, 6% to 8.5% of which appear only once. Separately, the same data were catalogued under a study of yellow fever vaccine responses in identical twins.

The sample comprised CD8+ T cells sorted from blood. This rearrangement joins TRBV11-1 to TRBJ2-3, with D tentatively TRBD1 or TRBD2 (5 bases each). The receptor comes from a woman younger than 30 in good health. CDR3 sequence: CASSIYPPRAGTDKDTQYF. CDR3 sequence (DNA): TGTGCCAGCAGCATTTACCCACCCAGGGCAGGGACCGATAAAGATACGCAGTATTTT. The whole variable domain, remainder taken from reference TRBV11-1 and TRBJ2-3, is EAEVAQSPRYKITEKSQAVAFWCDPISGHATLYWYRQILGQGPELLVQFQDESVVDDSQLPKDRFSAERLKGVDSTLKIQPAELGDSAMYLCASSIYPPRAGTDKDTQYFGPGTRLTVL.